Each of the 10 T cell receptor beta chains below was sequenced from the same sample in a study of T cells of healthy individuals. TCRdb itself ran the 5' RACE reads through MiXCR, one entry per CDR3 protein. The data hold more than 85,000 distinct CDR3 sequences, with about 16% observed a single time. These TCRs come from a human donor in good health.

This clonotype has a single count. This chain uses TRBV11-1 with TRBJ2-3, with 9 bases identical to TRBD1. Germline V gene lookup returns CDR1 SGHAT and CDR2 FQDESV (reference sequence). V gave up 4 bases and J gave up 5 bases; unmatched junction bases: 13. The CDR3 length is 17 residues. In DNA, the CDR3 is TGTGCCAGCAGCTCGCGATCCTCCGGGACAGGGAAAGATACGCAGTATTTT. It translates to CASSSRSSGTGKDTQYF. The whole variable domain, remainder taken from reference TRBV11-1 and TRBJ2-3, is EAEVAQSPRYKITEKSQAVAFWCDPISGHATLYWYRQILGQGPELLVQFQDESVVDDSQLPKDRFSAERLKGVDSTLKIQPAELGDSAMYLCASSSRSSGTGKDTQYFGPGTRLTVL.

This clonotype was seen ten or more times. The chain is built from TRBV27 and TRBJ1-5; D not certain. Per germline, CDR1 MNHEY and CDR2 SMNVEV (reference sequence). The length of the CDR3 is 15 residues. Trimming stripped 6 bases from V and 0 bases from J, with 12 bases between. The CDR3 spells CASRGMSLSNQPQHF. The CDR3 DNA sequence: TGTGCCAGCAGGGGGATGAGCCTTAGCAATCAGCCCCAGCATTTT.

This clonotype was picked up many times. V gene TRBV4-3 combines with J gene TRBJ1-2; D perhaps matches TRBD1 (6 bases). Between the trimmed V and J ends, which lost 0 bases and 4 bases, there was a span of 12 bases. The length of the CDR3 is 15 residues. Germline V CDR1 and CDR2: LGHNA, YSLEER. CDR3 protein: CASSQEFTGSYGYTF. CDR3 DNA sequence: TGCGCCAGCAGCCAAGAATTCACAGGGAGCTATGGCTACACCTTC.

This clonotype was recorded once. It may be a read error: a sequence one base away is much more abundant. This chain uses TRBV18 with TRBJ1-2; possible D gene TRBD1, 5 bases. This CDR3 is 13 amino acids long. Germline CDR1 reads KGHSH; CDR2 reads LQKENI. The CDR3 loop is CASSPMGDYGYNF. CDR3 coding DNA: TGTGCCAGCTCACCCATGGGGGATTATGGCTACAACTTC.

This clonotype has only a few counts. This rearrangement joins TRBV4-3 to TRBJ1-6; 7 nucleotides line up with TRBD1. Germline CDR1 is LGHNA and CDR2 is YSLEER. The V and J ends lost 1 base and 13 bases, in that order; junction bases with no gene match: 7. The CDR3 has 14 amino acids. The CDR3 nucleotides are TGCGCCAGCAGCCAAGGACAGGGACTTTGGCCCCTCCACTTT. It translates to CASSQGQGLWPLHF.

This clonotype was observed a handful of times. The chain carries TRBV6-1 and TRBJ1-2; D is uncertain. CDR1 and CDR2 (germline): MNHNS, SASEGT. The ends were cut back, 1 base at V and 0 bases at J, with 9 bases in the middle. This CDR3 contains 15 residues. The CDR3 coding sequence is TGTGCCAGCAGTGAAGTGGTGGGGTCTAACTATGGCTACACCTTC. Translating it yields CASSEVVGSNYGYTF.

The chain employs TRBV20-1 and TRBJ2-3; 8 bases fit TRBD1. With 6 bases clipped from V and 1 base from J, the junction kept 12 bases outside the gene matches. Per the germline V gene, CDR1 is DFQATT and CDR2 is SNEGSKA (reference sequence). The CDR3 is 16 residues long. CDR3 amino acids: CSAATTGTGGTDTQYF. As DNA, the CDR3 is TGCAGTGCCGCGACAACGGGGACAGGCGGCACAGATACGCAGTATTTT.

This clonotype was seen a handful of times. V usage is TRBV15 and J usage is TRBJ2-3, with TRBD2 as a possible D gene (5 bases). Germline CDR1 and CDR2: LNHNV and YYDKDF (reference sequence). CDR3 length equals 16 residues. Trimming took off 0 bases at V and 1 base at J, with 11 bases between the two ends. The CDR3 DNA reads as TGTGCCACCAGCAGAGATCTGCGAGCGGGCACAGATACGCAGTATTTT. Translation: CATSRDLRAGTDTQYF.

The chain combines TRBV20-1 with TRBJ2-5, with 9 bases fitting TRBD2. Germline assignment: CDR1 DFQATT and CDR2 SNEGSKA (reference sequence). The CDR3 runs to 15 residues. Trimming at V came to 6 bases and at J to 0 bases, leaving 8 bases not matched to a gene. This CDR3 reads CSAIGAGGNQETQYF. CDR3 nucleotides: TGCAGTGCCATTGGAGCGGGGGGAAACCAAGAGACCCAGTACTTC.

This clonotype was counted only a few times. The J gene is TRBJ2-6, the V gene TRBV12-3 or TRBV12-4, with D perhaps matching TRBD2 (5 bases). The CDR3 is made up of 17 amino acids. Trimming left V 1 base short and J 0 bases short, with 10 bases between. CDR3 region: CASSLGTRASGANVLTF. The DNA for the CDR3 is TGTGCCAGCAGTTTAGGTACTAGGGCCTCTGGGGCCAACGTCCTGACTTTC.